These T cell receptor beta chains were read from a single sample in a study of T cells in Graves' hyperthyroidism and ophthalmopathy. TCRdb ran MiXCR on the multiplex PCR reads and lists one entry per CDR3 protein. This table holds under 350,000 distinct CDR3 sequences, 15% to 20% found once. The source material was blood. These receptors were collected from a woman aged 45-65 years with Graves' hyperthyroidism. Each CDR3 is given with its conserved first and last residue. The D gene is left open where the match is weak. Part of the rows lack a size; the others show once, few, many or a class for expanded clones.

d_call clone_size j_call v_call cdr3_nt cdr3_aa
TRBD2 . TRBJ2-4 TRBV5-1 TGCGCCAGCAGCCGTGTAGCGGGAACGTTTTTGGACATTCAGTACTTC CASSRVAGTFLDIQYF
. many TRBJ2-7 TRBV28 TGTGCCAGCAGTTTAAACAGGATCTACGAGCAGTACTTC CASSLNRIYEQYF
TRBD2 . TRBJ2-3 TRBV3-1 TGTGCCAGCAGCCTCGGGACTAGCGGGGGTAGCACAGATACGCAGTATTTT CASSLGTSGGSTDTQYF
TRBD1 . TRBJ1-1 TRBV20-1 TGCAGTGCTAGAGAAGACAGGGGTACTGAAGCTTTCTTT CSAREDRGTEAFF
. . TRBJ1-2 TRBV6-6 TGTGCCAGCAGTTACCGAGCGGGTGGCAACTATGGCTACACCTTC CASSYRAGGNYGYTF
TRBD2 many TRBJ2-1 TRBV6-2/TRBV6-3 TGTGCCAGCAGTTTGGCGGCGGGGGGCAATGAGCAGTTCTTC CASSLAAGGNEQFF
. many TRBJ2-7 TRBV5-1 TGCGCCAGCAGCCCGGGGAGACCCGGGAGCGCGGGCTCCTACGAGCAGTACTTC CASSPGRPGSAGSYEQYF
TRBD2 many TRBJ2-1 TRBV5-1 TGCGCCAGCAGCTTCGAGACTAGCGTCAATGAGCAGTTCTTC CASSFETSVNEQFF
. few TRBJ1-6 TRBV6-6 TGTGCCAGCAGTTACGGGGGGGGAAGGAGTTCACCCCTCCACTTT CASSYGGGRSSPLHF
TRBD2 many TRBJ2-3 TRBV7-2 TGTGCAAGCGGGGGGTACACAGATACGCAGTATTTT CASGGYTDTQYF
. . TRBJ2-3 TRBV6-1 TGTGCCAGCGCCGACACGGGGGTCACAGATACGCAGTATTTT CASADTGVTDTQYF
. many TRBJ1-1 TRBV5-1 TGCGCCAGCAGCTTGAACCCAGGGACGGGCACTGAAGCTTTCTTT CASSLNPGTGTEAFF
TRBD2 many TRBJ2-1 TRBV5-1 TGCGCCAGCAGCCCCGGGGTTAGCGGGGGCCCAGGGGATGAGCAGTTCTTC CASSPGVSGGPGDEQFF
. . TRBJ2-1 TRBV19 TGTGCCAGTAGTTCGACTCAGGCTACTGAGCAGTTCTTC CASSSTQATEQFF
. many TRBJ2-2 TRBV11-2 TGTGCCAGCAGCTCCAGCGGGAACACCGGGGAGCTGTTTTTT CASSSSGNTGELFF
. few TRBJ1-6 TRBV2 TGTGCCAGCAGTGAAAGTAACAGACACAATTCACCCCTCCACTTT CASSESNRHNSPLHF
. few TRBJ1-2 TRBV6-1 TGTGCCAGCAGTGAATGGGCAGTTCCTAACTATGGCTACACCTTC CASSEWAVPNYGYTF
TRBD1 few TRBJ1-1 TRBV30 TGTGCCTGGAGTAGACAGGGGGCCTCTGAAGCTTTCTTT CAWSRQGASEAFF
. few TRBJ1-1 TRBV29-1 TGCAGTGTTCATAGGAACACTGAAGCTTTCTTT CSVHRNTEAFF
TRBD2 many TRBJ2-5 TRBV18 TGTGCCAGCTCACCCGCGACTAGCGGGACGGAGACCCAGTACTTC CASSPATSGTETQYF
TRBD1 . TRBJ1-1 TRBV5-1 TGCGCCAGCAGCTGGGACAGGGACACTGAAGCTTCCTTT CASSWDRDTEASF
TRBD1 . TRBJ2-3 TRBV6-1 TGTGCCAGCAGCAACTGGGACAGGACAGATACGCAGTATTTT CASSNWDRTDTQYF
. few TRBJ1-1 TRBV4-1 TGCGCCAGCAGCCAAGAAGATATCGCCTGGGACACTGAAGCTTTCTTT CASSQEDIAWDTEAFF
. many TRBJ2-7 TRBV6-1 TGTGCCAGCAGCACCGTCGGCGAGCAGTACTTC CASSTVGEQYF
TRBD2 many TRBJ2-2 TRBV11-2 TGTGCCAGCAGACACGTAGCGGGAGGCCCGGGAAGATTTAAGCTGTTTTTT CASRHVAGGPGRFKLFF
. many TRBJ2-5 TRBV20-1 TGCAGTGCCCTGGGAGGTAACGCCGAAGAGACCCAGTACTTC CSALGGNAEETQYF
. few TRBJ1-1 TRBV6-6 TGTGCCAGCAGTTACCTTCCAGGGAGTAACACTGAAGCTTTCTTT CASSYLPGSNTEAFF
TRBD1 . TRBJ2-2 TRBV3-1 TGTGCCAGCAGCCACGAAACAGGGGGCCTCGGGGAGCTGTTTTTT CASSHETGGLGELFF
. . TRBJ1-5 TRBV19 TGTGCCAGTAGCCGGGTCCTGGGGGCCTATAGCAATCAGCCCCAGCATTTT CASSRVLGAYSNQPQHF
. few TRBJ2-7 TRBV6-1 TGTGCCAGCAGTGAATGGGCAGGGGGGAGATACGAGCAGTACTTC CASSEWAGGRYEQYF
. many TRBJ1-1 TRBV5-1 TGCGCCAGCAGCCCCGCGATACAGGGAGGAACAGCTTTCTTT CASSPAIQGGTAFF
TRBD1 once TRBJ1-1 TRBV29-1 TGCAGCGTCCAGGACAGGGACGCTGGTGGAGCTTTCTTT CSVQDRDAGGAFF
. many TRBJ1-1 TRBV28 TGTGCCAGCAGTTCCACAGGGTTGGGCACTGAAGCTTTCTTT CASSSTGLGTEAFF
. many TRBJ2-7 TRBV11-2 TGTGCCAGCAGCTTCGTCAGGGACTACGAGCAGTACTTC CASSFVRDYEQYF
. many TRBJ2-1 TRBV11-3 TGTGCCAGCAGCTTAGATCTTGCAGGGGACGGGAGCCCCTACAATGAGCAGTTCTTC CASSLDLAGDGSPYNEQFF
. . TRBJ2-5 TRBV15 TGTGCCACCAGCAGAACAGTGCAAGAGACCCAGTACTTC CATSRTVQETQYF
. many TRBJ1-1 TRBV6-1 TGTGCCAGCAGTGATATGACGGCCAGAGAAGCTTTCTTT CASSDMTAREAFF
. few TRBJ2-7 TRBV5-5 TGTGCCAGCTTAGACGACGGAGGGACCTACGAGCAGTACTTC CASLDDGGTYEQYF
. . TRBJ2-1 TRBV5-4 TGTGCCAGCAGCAAGGGACTCGTCGGGGTTGAAAATGAGCAGTTCTTC CASSKGLVGVENEQFF
TRBD2 many TRBJ2-1 TRBV29-1 TGCAGCGTTGAATCGGCGGAGGGCGGGAGGCCCTACAATGAGCAGTTCTTC CSVESAEGGRPYNEQFF
TRBD1 . TRBJ1-3 TRBV5-1 TGCGCCAGCAGCCTCACCCGGACAGGGTCGACGGCTGGAAACACCATATATTTT CASSLTRTGSTAGNTIYF
TRBD2 . TRBJ2-5 TRBV4-3 TGCGCCAGCGCAACTAGCGCCTGGGAGACCCAGTACTTC CASATSAWETQYF
TRBD2 few TRBJ2-1 TRBV5-1 TGCGCCAGCAGCTTCACTAGCGGGGTATCGTTTCATGAGCAGTTCTTC CASSFTSGVSFHEQFF
. . TRBJ1-1 TRBV4-1 TGCGCCAGCAGCCAAGATCTGCTAGCGAACACTGAAGCTTTCTTT CASSQDLLANTEAFF
. . TRBJ1-3 TRBV12-3/TRBV12-4 TGTGCCAGCAGTTTGGCAGGGGTAGGAGGAAACACCATATATTTT CASSLAGVGGNTIYF
TRBD1 . TRBJ1-2 TRBV2 TGTGCCAGCAGAGATACCACGGGACAGGGGGGCTACACCTTC CASRDTTGQGGYTF
TRBD1 many TRBJ1-2 TRBV6-5 TGTGCCAGCAGTTACAGGGGACAGGGGATCTATGGCTACACCTTC CASSYRGQGIYGYTF
. . TRBJ2-3 TRBV29-1 TGCAGCGCAGAGGGGGGGATTGGAGATACGCAGTATTTT CSAEGGIGDTQYF
TRBD2 . TRBJ2-7 TRBV29-1 TGCAGCGCCCAACTAGCGGGTTCCTACGAGCAGTACTTC CSAQLAGSYEQYF
TRBD2 . TRBJ2-1 TRBV5-6 TGTGCCAGCAGCTCACTAGCGGTGGACAACAATGAGCAGTTCTTC CASSSLAVDNNEQFF
. . TRBJ1-6 TRBV20-1 TGCAGTGCTAGAGATGGGCCAGGCTATAATTCACCCCTCCACTTT CSARDGPGYNSPLHF
TRBD2 many TRBJ2-3 TRBV5-1 TGCGCCAGCAGAGGGCTAGCGGGATCAGATACGCAGTATTTT CASRGLAGSDTQYF
. few TRBJ2-3 TRBV3-1 TGTGCCAGCAGCCCTAAACGGGCCCCCGACACAGATACGCAGTATTTT CASSPKRAPDTDTQYF
TRBD1 . TRBJ1-1 TRBV29-1 TGCAGCGCTGAGGGGGCTGTCACTGAAGCTTTCTTT CSAEGAVTEAFF
. few TRBJ2-2 TRBV27 TGTGCCAGCAGTGTGGCGGGGGCCTTTTCCGGGGAGCTGTTTTTT CASSVAGAFSGELFF
TRBD2 many TRBJ2-7 TRBV6-1 TGTGCCAGCAGTGAGACCGGGACTAGCGGGAAGACATACGAGCAGTACTTC CASSETGTSGKTYEQYF
. few TRBJ1-2 TRBV12-3/TRBV12-4 TGTGCCAGCACCGACCTACAGGGACATGGCTACACCTTC CASTDLQGHGYTF